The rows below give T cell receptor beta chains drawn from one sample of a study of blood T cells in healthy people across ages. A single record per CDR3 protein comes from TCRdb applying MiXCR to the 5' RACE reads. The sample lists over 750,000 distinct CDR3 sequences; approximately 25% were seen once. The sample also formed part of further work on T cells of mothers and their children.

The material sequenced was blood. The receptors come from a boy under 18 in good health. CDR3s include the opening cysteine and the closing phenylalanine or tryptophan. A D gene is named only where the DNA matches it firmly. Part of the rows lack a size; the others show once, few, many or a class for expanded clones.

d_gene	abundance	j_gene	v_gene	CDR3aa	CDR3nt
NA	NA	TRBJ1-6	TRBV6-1	CASSGYLSSYNSPLHF	TGTGCCAGCAGCGGGTATCTGAGCTCCTATAATTCACCCCTCCACTTT
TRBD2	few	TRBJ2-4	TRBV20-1	CSASSGTSGRKSIQYF	TGCAGTGCTAGCTCCGGGACTAGCGGTAGAAAAAGCATTCAGTACTTC
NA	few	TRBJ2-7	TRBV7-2	CASSRGFEQYF	TGTGCCAGCAGCCGCGGCTTCGAGCAGTACTTC
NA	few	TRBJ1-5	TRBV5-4	CASSLGPGDQPQHF	TGTGCCAGCAGCTTGGGTCCAGGTGATCAGCCCCAGCATTTT
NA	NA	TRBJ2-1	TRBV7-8	CASSLGWGAGNEQFF	TGTGCCAGCAGCTTAGGCTGGGGGGCCGGGAATGAGCAGTTCTTC
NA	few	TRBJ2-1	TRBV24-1	CATSDLGAMGYNEQFF	TGTGCCACCAGTGATCTGGGGGCCATGGGGTACAATGAGCAGTTCTTC
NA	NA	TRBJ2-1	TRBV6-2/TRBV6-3	CASKGGRGSYNEQFF	TGTGCCAGCAAAGGGGGGCGAGGCTCCTACAATGAGCAGTTCTTC
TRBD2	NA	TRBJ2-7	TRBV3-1	CASSQGIAGGNSYEQYF	TGTGCCAGCAGCCAAGGGATAGCGGGAGGAAACTCTTACGAGCAGTACTTC
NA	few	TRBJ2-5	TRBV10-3	CAISETETQYF	TGTGCCATCAGTGAGACGGAGACCCAGTACTTC
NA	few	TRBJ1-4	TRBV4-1	CASSQDPPTHNWGPNEKLFF	TGCGCCAGCAGCCAAGATCCTCCGACACACAATTGGGGTCCTAATGAAAAACTGTTTTTT
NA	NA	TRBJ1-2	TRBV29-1	CSVVTNYGYTF	TGCAGCGTTGTTACTAACTATGGCTACACCTTC
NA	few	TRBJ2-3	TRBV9	CASSVDRTHVDTQYF	TGTGCCAGCAGCGTAGATCGGACCCACGTGGATACGCAGTATTTT
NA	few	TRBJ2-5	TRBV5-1	CASKLSGAQSETQYF	TGCGCCAGCAAACTTTCCGGGGCCCAGTCGGAGACCCAGTACTTC
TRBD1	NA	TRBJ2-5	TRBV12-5	CASGPGQQETQYF	TGTGCTAGTGGTCCGGGACAGCAAGAGACCCAGTACTTC
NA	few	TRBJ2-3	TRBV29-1	CSVDTQYF	TGCAGCGTGGATACGCAGTATTTT
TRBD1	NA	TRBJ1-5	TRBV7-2	CASSPRDRYYSNQPQHF	TGTGCCAGCAGCCCCCGGGACAGGTACTATAGCAATCAGCCCCAGCATTTT
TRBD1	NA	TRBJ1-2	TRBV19	CASSKDRRQLYGYTF	TGTGCCAGTAGTAAGGACAGGCGACAACTCTATGGCTACACCTTC